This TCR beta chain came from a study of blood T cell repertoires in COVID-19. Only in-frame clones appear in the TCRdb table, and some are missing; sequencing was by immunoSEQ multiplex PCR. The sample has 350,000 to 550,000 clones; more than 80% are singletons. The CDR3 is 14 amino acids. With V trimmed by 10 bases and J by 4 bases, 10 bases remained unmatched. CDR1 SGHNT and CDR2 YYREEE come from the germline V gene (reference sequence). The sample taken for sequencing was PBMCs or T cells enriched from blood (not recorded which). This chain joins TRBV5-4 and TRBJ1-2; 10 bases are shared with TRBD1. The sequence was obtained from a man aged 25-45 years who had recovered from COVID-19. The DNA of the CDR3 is TGTGCCCGCAACTGGACAGGGGGGGGCTATGGCTACACCTTC. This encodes CARNWTGGGYGYTF.